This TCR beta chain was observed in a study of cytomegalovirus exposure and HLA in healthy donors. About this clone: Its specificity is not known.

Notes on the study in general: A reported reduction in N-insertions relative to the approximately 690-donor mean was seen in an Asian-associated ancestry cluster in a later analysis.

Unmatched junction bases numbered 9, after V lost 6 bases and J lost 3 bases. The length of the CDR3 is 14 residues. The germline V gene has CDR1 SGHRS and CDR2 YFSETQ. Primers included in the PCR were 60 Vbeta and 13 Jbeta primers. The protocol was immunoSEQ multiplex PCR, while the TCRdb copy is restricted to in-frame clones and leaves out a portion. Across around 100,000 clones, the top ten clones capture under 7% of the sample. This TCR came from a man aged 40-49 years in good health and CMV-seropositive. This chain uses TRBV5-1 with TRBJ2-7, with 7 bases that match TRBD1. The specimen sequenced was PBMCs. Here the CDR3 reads CASTFKGAGYEQYF. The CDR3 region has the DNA TGCGCCAGCACTTTCAAGGGGGCTGGCTACGAGCAGTACTTC.